This note documents a single T cell receptor (beta chain) sequence. The antigen remains unidentified. These data come from a study of T cell responses to AZD1222 COVID-19 vaccine. Turning to the study itself: Both about-4-week and about-12-week second-dose recipients were combined.

This CDR3 region has 15 residues. After removal of 4 bases from V and 4 bases from J, the junction contained 10 bases not matched to a gene. Germline CDR1 reads SGHAT; CDR2 reads FQNNGV. Only in-frame clones appear in the TCRdb table, and some are missing; sequencing was by immunoSEQ multiplex PCR. The profile covers more than 85,000 clones, with roughly 90% appearing a single time and about 1.6% taken by the ten largest. Study results and caveats: Baseline seropositivity characterized only six AZD1222 recipients. Reportedly, nearly half of unique spike TCRs recognized epitopes outside B.1.351/B.1.1.7 mutations.

The sequenced sample was peripheral blood, obtained on day 0 of AZD1222 vaccination. The origin of this receptor is an adult in good health. This sequence joins TRBV11-2 and TRBJ2-7; 7 positions agree with TRBD2. In DNA form, the CDR3 reads TGTGCCAGCAGCTGGGGGGAGGGTTCCCCTTACGAGCAGTACTTC. Protein sequence: CASSWGEGSPYEQYF.